This T cell receptor beta chain was recorded in a study of cytomegalovirus exposure and HLA in healthy donors. Notes on this clone: Its antigen is still unknown.

13 Jbeta primers and 60 Vbeta primers were used for the PCR. Some clones are missing from TCRdb's copy, which holds only in-frame ones; the method was immunoSEQ multiplex PCR. The sample records about 95,000 clones, 78% being singletons. V was cut by 7 bases and J by 3 bases, with 7 bases left in between. The CDR3 is 11 amino acids. Germline CDR1 and CDR2: MNHEY and SVGAGI. Study observations and caveats: In a later analysis, a missense DCLRE1C variant was linked to TCR beta V- and J-gene trimming.

The chain uses TRBV6-5 and TRBJ2-7, with D maybe TRBD2 (5 bases). The sequenced material came from PBMCs. The source of this sequence is a middle-aged woman in good health and CMV-seropositive. CDR3 nucleotide sequence: TGTGCCAGCATCAGCGGCTACGAGCAGTACTTC. Translating gives CASISGYEQYF.